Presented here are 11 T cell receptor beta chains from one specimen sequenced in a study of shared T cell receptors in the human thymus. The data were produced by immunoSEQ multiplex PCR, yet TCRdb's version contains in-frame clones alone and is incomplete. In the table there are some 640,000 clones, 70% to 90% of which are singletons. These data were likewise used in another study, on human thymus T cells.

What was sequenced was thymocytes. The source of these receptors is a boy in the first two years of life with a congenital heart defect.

DNA of the CDR3: TGCGCCAGCGCATACCCCCAGCGGGAGGGCTCAGATACGCAGTATTTT. This sequence encodes CASAYPQREGSDTQYF. The chain has TRBV5-1 and TRBJ2-3; 10 bases match TRBD2. The CDR3 contains 16 residues. V lost 7 bases, J lost 4 bases, and 12 bases stayed unmatched. CDR1 and CDR2 from the germline V gene are SGHRS and YFSETQ.

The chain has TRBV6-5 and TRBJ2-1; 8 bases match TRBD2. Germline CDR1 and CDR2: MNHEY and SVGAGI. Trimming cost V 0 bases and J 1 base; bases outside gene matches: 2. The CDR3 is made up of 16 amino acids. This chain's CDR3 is CASSYSASGSYNEQFF. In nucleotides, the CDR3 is TGTGCCAGCAGTTACTCGGCTAGCGGGTCCTACAATGAGCAGTTCTTC.

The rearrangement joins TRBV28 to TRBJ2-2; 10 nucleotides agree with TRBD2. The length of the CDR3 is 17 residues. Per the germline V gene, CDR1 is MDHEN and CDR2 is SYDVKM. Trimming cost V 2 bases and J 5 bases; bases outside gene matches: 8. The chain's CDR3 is CASSLGLAGVRTGELFF. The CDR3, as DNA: TGTGCCAGCAGTTTAGGCCTAGCGGGAGTGAGGACCGGGGAGCTGTTTTTT.

The CDR3 DNA follows: TGTGCCAGCAGCCCGGGGAGAGAGCAGTACTTC. This codes for CASSPGREQYF. The chain has TRBV27 and TRBJ2-7; the D gene is possibly TRBD2 (5 bases). Germline V gene sequence: CDR1 MNHEY, CDR2 SMNVEV (reference sequence). V was cut by 6 bases and J by 7 bases, with 10 bases left in between. CDR3 size: 11 residues.

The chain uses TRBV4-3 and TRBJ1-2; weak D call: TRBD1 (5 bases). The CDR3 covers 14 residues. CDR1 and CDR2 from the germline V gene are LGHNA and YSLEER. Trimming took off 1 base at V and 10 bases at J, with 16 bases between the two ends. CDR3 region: CASSQARKRGYYTF. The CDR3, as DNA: TGCGCCAGCAGCCAAGCCAGAAAACGGGGGTACTACACCTTC.

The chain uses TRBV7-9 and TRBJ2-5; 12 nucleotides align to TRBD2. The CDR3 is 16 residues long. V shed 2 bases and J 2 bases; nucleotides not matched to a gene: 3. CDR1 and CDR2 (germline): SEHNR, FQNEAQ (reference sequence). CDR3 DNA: TGTGCCAGCAGCTTAACGACTAGCGGGGGACAAGAGACCCAGTACTTC. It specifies CASSLTTSGGQETQYF. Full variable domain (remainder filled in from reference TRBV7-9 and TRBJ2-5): DTGVSQNPRHKITKRGQNVTFRCDPISEHNRLYWYRQTLGQGPEFLTYFQNEAQLEKSRLLSDRFSAERPKGSFSTLEIQRTEQGDSAMYLCASSLTTSGGQETQYFGPGTRLLVL.

Written as DNA, the CDR3 is TGTGCCAGCAGTTACGTAACGGGGGGGCCCAGAGAGCAGTTCTTC. Translation gives CASSYVTGGPREQFF. The gene calls are TRBV6-5 and TRBJ2-1; TRBD2 matches at 8 bases. V lost 2 bases and J lost 10; bases outside the gene matches: 10. The CDR3 is 15 amino acids. In germline, CDR1 is MNHEY, CDR2 SVGAGI.

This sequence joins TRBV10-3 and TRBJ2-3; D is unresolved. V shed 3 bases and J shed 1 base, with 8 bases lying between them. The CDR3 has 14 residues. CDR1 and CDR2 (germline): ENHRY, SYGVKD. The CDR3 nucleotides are TGTGCCATCAGTGAAAAGCTCCGCACAGATACGCAGTATTTT. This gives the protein CAISEKLRTDTQYF.

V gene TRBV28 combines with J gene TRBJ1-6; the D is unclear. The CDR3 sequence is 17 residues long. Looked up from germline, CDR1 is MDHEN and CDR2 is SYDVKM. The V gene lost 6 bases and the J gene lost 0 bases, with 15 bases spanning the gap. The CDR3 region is CASRPKEVGSYNSPLHF. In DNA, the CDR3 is TGTGCCAGCAGACCCAAGGAGGTTGGCTCCTATAATTCACCCCTCCACTTT.

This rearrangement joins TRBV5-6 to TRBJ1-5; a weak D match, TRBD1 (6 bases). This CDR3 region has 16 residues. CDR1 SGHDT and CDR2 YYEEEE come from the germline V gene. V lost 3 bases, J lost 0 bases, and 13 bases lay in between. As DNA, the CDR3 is TGTGCCAGCAGCTCCGGACAGCCGCCTAGCAATCAGCCCCAGCATTTT. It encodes CASSSGQPPSNQPQHF. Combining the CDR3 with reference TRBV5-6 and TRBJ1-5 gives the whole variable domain DAGVTQSPTHLIKTRGQQVTLRCSPKSGHDTVSWYQQALGQGPQFIFQYYEEEERQRGNFPDRFSGHQFPNYSSELNVNALLLGDSALYLCASSSGQPPSNQPQHFGDGTRLSIL.

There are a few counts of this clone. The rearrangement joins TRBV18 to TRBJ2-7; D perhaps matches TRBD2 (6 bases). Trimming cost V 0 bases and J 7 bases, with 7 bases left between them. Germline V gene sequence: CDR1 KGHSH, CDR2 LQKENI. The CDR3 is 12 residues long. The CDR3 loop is CASSPPAGEQYF. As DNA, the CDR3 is TGTGCCAGCTCACCACCGGCGGGAGAGCAGTACTTC.